This TCR beta chain was profiled in a study of vaccination and CD4 T cells after COVID-19. With the Oncomine TCR Beta short-read assay, DNA from cultured CD4+ T cells was sequenced. One entry per CDR3 protein, called by TCRdb with MiXCR from the PCR reads. The sample consists of around 15,000 distinct CDR3 sequences, roughly 45% of them appearing once. Remarks on this clonotype: Its antigen is as yet unknown.

Documented treatment: roughly 10-day PBMC culture with coronavirus spike peptide pools or control peptides (ViraFEST assay). This CDR3 is built from 15 residues. Germline V CDR1 and CDR2: MNHEY, SVGEGT. V gave up 4 bases and J gave up 4 bases, with 13 bases separating them. The clonotype was recovered from a human donor who had recovered from COVID-19. J is TRBJ2-2 and V is TRBV6-2 or TRBV6-3; D remains unclear. This material consisted of CD4+ T cells from blood, cultured in vitro, taken after SARS-CoV-2 vaccination. CDR3 sequence: CASSLTLSRTGELFF. The CDR3 DNA follows: TGTGCCAGCAGTTTAACACTTAGCCGCACCGGGGAGCTGTTTTTT.